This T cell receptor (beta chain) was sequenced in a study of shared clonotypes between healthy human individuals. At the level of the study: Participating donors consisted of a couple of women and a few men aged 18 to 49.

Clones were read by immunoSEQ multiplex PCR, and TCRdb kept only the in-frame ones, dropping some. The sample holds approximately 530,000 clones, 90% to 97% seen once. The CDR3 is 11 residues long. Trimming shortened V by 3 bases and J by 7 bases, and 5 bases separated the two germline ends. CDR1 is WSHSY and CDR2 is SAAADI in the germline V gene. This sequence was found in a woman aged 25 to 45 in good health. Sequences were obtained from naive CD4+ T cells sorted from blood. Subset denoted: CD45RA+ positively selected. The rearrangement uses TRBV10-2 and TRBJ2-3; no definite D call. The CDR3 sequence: CASSDTYTQYF. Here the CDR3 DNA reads TGCGCCAGCAGTGACACGTATACGCAGTATTTT.